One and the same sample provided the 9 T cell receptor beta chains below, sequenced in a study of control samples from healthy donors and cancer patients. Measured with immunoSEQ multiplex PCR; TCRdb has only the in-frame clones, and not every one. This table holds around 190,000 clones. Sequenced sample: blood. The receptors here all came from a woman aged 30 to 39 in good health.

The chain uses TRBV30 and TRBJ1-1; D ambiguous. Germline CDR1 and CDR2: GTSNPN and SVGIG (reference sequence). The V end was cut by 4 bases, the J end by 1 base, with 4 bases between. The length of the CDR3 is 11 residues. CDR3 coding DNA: TGTGCCTGGACGAAGAACACTGAAGCTTTCTTT. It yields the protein CAWTKNTEAFF.

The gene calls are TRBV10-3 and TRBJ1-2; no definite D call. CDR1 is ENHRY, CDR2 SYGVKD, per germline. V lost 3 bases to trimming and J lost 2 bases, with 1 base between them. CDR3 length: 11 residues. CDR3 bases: TGTGCCATCAGTGAAAACTATGGCTACACCTTC. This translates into CAISENYGYTF.

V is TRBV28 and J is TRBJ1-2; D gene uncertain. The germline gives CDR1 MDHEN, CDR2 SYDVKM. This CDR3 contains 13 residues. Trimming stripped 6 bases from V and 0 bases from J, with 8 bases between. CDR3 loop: CASSPRSNYGYTF. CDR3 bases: TGTGCCAGCAGCCCCCGGTCTAACTATGGCTACACCTTC.

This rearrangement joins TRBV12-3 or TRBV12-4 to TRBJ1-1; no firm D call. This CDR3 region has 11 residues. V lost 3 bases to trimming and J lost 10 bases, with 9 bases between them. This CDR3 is CASSLGDAAFF. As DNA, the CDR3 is TGTGCCAGCAGTTTGGGCGACGCAGCTTTCTTT.

CDR3 protein: CASSLEGINEKLFF. Written as DNA, the CDR3 is TGCGCCAGCAGCTTGGAGGGAATTAATGAAAAACTGTTTTTT. The rearrangement links TRBV5-1 to TRBJ1-4; no definite D call. Trimming took off 0 bases at V and 4 bases at J, with 7 bases between the two ends. Germline V gene lookup returns CDR1 SGHRS and CDR2 YFSETQ. The CDR3 has 14 amino acids.

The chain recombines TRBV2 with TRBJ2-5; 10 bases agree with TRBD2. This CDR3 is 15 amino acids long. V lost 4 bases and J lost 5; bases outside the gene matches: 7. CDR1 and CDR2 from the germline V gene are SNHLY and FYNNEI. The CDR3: CASSVASGGGETQYF. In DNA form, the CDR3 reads TGTGCCAGCAGTGTGGCTAGCGGGGGTGGTGAGACCCAGTACTTC.

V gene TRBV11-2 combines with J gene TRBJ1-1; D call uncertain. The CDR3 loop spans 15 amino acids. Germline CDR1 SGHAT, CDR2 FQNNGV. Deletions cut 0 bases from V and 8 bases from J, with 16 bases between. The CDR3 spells CASSLELGQRGEAFF. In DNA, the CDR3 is TGTGCCAGCAGCTTAGAATTAGGGCAGAGAGGAGAAGCTTTCTTT.

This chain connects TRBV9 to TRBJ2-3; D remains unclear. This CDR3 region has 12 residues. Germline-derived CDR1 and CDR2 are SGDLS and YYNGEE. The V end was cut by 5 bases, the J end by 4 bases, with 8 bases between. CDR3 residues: CASRPASDTQYF. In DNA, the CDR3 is TGTGCCAGCAGGCCAGCGTCAGATACGCAGTATTTT.

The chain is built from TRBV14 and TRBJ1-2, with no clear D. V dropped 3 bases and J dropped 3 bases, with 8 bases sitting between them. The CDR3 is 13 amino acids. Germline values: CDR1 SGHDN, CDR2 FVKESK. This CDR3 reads CASSHPADYGYTF. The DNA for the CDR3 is TGTGCCAGCAGCCACCCGGCGGACTATGGCTACACCTTC.